These 27 T cell receptor beta chains came from one sample sequenced in a study of T cell clones after liver transplantation. Clones were sequenced by immunoSEQ multiplex PCR, and TCRdb holds only the in-frame ones, with some missing. This sample yields some 80,000 clones, of which around 84% are seen a single time; 2.1% belongs to the top ten. The specimen was CD4+ T cells from blood, collected roughly 50 months after liver transplant. Receptors were obtained from a human patient who received a liver transplant. Some T cells may be graft donor cells.

The chain has TRBV30 and TRBJ1-5; D not resolved. Germline V CDR1 and CDR2: GTSNPN, SVGIG (reference sequence). The CDR3 has 13 residues. Between the trimmed V and J ends, which lost 1 base and 4 bases, there was a span of 8 bases. The CDR3, as DNA: TGTGCCTGGAGTGGTTTAGTTAATCAGCCCCAGCATTTT. Protein: CAWSGLVNQPQHF.

The chain couples TRBV27 to TRBJ2-2, with D unresolved. The V end lost 7 bases, the J end lost 5 bases, and 14 bases lay between the germline ends. CDR1 is MNHEY and CDR2 is SMNVEV in the germline V gene (reference sequence). The CDR3 extends over 14 amino acids. The DNA for the CDR3 is TGTGCCAGCAAGGACCGCCCTGGGACCGGGGAGCTGTTTTTT. Amino acid sequence: CASKDRPGTGELFF.

The V and J genes are TRBV5-1 and TRBJ2-5; D is perhaps TRBD1 or TRBD2 (5 bases each). The CDR3 has 13 amino acids. The V and J ends lost 0 bases and 4 bases respectively, with 7 bases between them. Per germline, CDR1 SGHRS and CDR2 YFSETQ. The CDR3 reads CASSLEGRETQYF. The DNA for the CDR3 is TGCGCCAGCAGCTTGGAGGGGAGAGAGACCCAGTACTTC.

This chain joins TRBV7-2 and TRBJ2-7; no clear D. The CDR3 length is 15 residues. Germline-derived CDR1 and CDR2 are SGHTA and FQGNSA. Trimming shortened V by 3 bases and J by 4 bases, and 16 bases separated the two germline ends. CDR3 sequence: CASSFRFGDGYEQYF. CDR3 sequence (DNA): TGTGCCAGCAGCTTTAGGTTCGGAGACGGATACGAGCAGTACTTC.

The V gene is TRBV18, the J gene TRBJ2-5, with D possibly matching TRBD1 (6 bases). The V end lost 6 bases, the J end lost 3 bases, and 11 bases lay between the germline ends. The CDR3 is 13 residues long. Germline-derived CDR1 and CDR2 are KGHSH and LQKENI. The chain's CDR3 is CASSSDRKETQYF. The CDR3 coding sequence is TGTGCCAGCTCGTCAGACAGGAAAGAGACCCAGTACTTC.

The chain links TRBV7-2 to TRBJ1-2; a weak D match, TRBD1 (6 bases). The CDR3 is made up of 14 amino acids. The germline gives CDR1 SGHTA, CDR2 FQGNSA. Deletions cut 3 bases from V and 7 bases from J, with 15 bases between. The DNA of the CDR3 is TGTGCCAGCAGCTTCATTCAGGGGTTCGGTGGCTACACCTTC. As protein: CASSFIQGFGGYTF.

The chain has TRBV27 and TRBJ2-3; TRBD1 is a possible D gene (6 bases). CDR1 is MNHEY and CDR2 is SMNVEV in the germline V gene (reference sequence). The CDR3 is made up of 15 amino acids. The germline V and J ends were trimmed by 2 bases and 1 base, with 10 bases remaining between them. The CDR3 nucleotides read TGTGCCAGCAGTTTAAGGCCAGGGGGCACAGATACGCAGTATTTT. Its protein product is CASSLRPGGTDTQYF.

The chain combines TRBV15 with TRBJ2-2, with a tentative D call TRBD1 (5 bases). The CDR3 loop spans 15 amino acids. Germline V gives CDR1 LNHNV, CDR2 YYDKDF (reference sequence). Trimming left V 5 bases short and J 1 base short, with 11 bases between. CDR3 in amino acids: CATSPEGVNTGELFF. The CDR3 DNA follows: TGTGCCACCAGCCCAGAAGGGGTGAACACCGGGGAGCTGTTTTTT.

This clone was observed a handful of times. The chain carries TRBV7-2 and TRBJ1-5, with 7 positions matching TRBD1. V was clipped by 5 bases and J by 6 bases; unmatched bases: 7. The CDR3 loop spans 14 amino acids. From germline, CDR1 is SGHTA and CDR2 FQGNSA. The CDR3 region has the DNA TGTGCCAGCAGCCCCGGGACAGATTTTCAGCCCCAGCATTTT. This codes for CASSPGTDFQPQHF. Based on the CDR3 plus reference TRBV7-2 and TRBJ1-5, the full variable domain is GAGVSQSPSNKVTEKGKDVELRCDPISGHTALYWYRQSLGQGLEFLIYFQGNSAPDKSGLPSDRFSAERTGGSVSTLTIQRTQQEDSAVYLCASSPGTDFQPQHFGDGTRLSIL.

A note on this clone: Other DNA sequences in the sample encode the same CDR3. This rearrangement joins TRBV7-2 to TRBJ2-7, with D hard to call. This CDR3 contains 13 residues. Germline CDR1 is SGHTA and CDR2 is FQGNSA. The V end was cut by 3 bases, the J end by 0 bases, with 6 bases between. The CDR3 nucleotides are TGTGCCAGCAGCTTCGGGCCCTCCTACGAGCAGTACTTC. It yields the protein CASSFGPSYEQYF.

The V gene is TRBV28, the J gene TRBJ1-2; D gene ambiguous. Germline V lookup: CDR1 MDHEN, CDR2 SYDVKM. Trimming removed 6 bases at V and 1 base at J, with 12 bases between. The CDR3 spans 14 residues. This CDR3 reads CASREYGDNYGYTF. The CDR3 DNA follows: TGTGCCAGCAGGGAATATGGGGATAACTATGGCTACACCTTC.

J is TRBJ2-7 and V is TRBV27; TRBD2 aligns across 14 bases. Germline V lookup: CDR1 MNHEY, CDR2 SMNVEV (reference sequence). This CDR3 has 16 residues. V dropped 3 bases and J dropped 6; count of bases not matched to a gene: 7. The CDR3 DNA is TGTGCCAGCAGTTTGGAAGGGACTAGCGGGAGAGGCGAGCAGTACTTC. Translating it yields CASSLEGTSGRGEQYF.

This clone was seen more than once but under ten times. The rearrangement joins TRBV7-9 to TRBJ2-1; TRBD1 agrees at 10 bases. After removal of 3 bases from V and 2 bases from J, the junction contained 1 base not matched to a gene. The CDR3 contains 15 residues. Germline values: CDR1 SEHNR, CDR2 FQNEAQ (reference sequence). CDR3 residues: CASSFGQGAYNEQFF. DNA of the CDR3: TGTGCCAGCAGCTTTGGACAGGGGGCCTACAATGAGCAGTTCTTC.

This sequence joins TRBV19 and TRBJ1-1, with a possible D match to TRBD1 (6 bases). The V end lost 7 bases, the J end lost 10 bases, and 25 bases lay between the germline ends. Germline V gene data show CDR1 as LNHDA and CDR2 as SQIVND (reference sequence). The CDR3 sequence is 15 residues long. The CDR3 nucleotides are TGTGCCAGTACCGCGACAGGACTCCGCCTTGGGGGAGCTTTCTTT. Protein sequence: CASTATGLRLGGAFF.

The chain couples TRBV6-1 to TRBJ1-4; D uncertain. The CDR3 loop spans 13 amino acids. Germline CDR1 MNHNS, CDR2 SASEGT. Trimming cost V 5 bases and J 4 bases, with 8 bases left between them. CDR3 in amino acids: CASSLGLNEKLFF. CDR3 nucleotide sequence: TGTGCCAGCAGTTTAGGCCTTAATGAAAAACTGTTTTTT.

This clone was detected a few times. The chain uses TRBV19 and TRBJ2-7; 10 nucleotides match TRBD1. The V gene end was trimmed by 5 bases and the J gene end by 5 bases; junction bases not matched to a gene: 9. CDR1 and CDR2 (germline): LNHDA, SQIVND (reference sequence). This CDR3 has 15 residues. CDR3 sequence reads: CASSARQGARDEQYF. In DNA, the CDR3 is TGTGCCAGTAGTGCAAGACAGGGGGCGAGGGACGAGCAGTACTTC.

This chain uses TRBV19 with TRBJ2-7, with TRBD2 matching over 7 bases. V shed 4 bases and J 3 bases; nucleotides not matched to a gene: 3. This CDR3 comprises 13 residues. CDR1 is LNHDA, CDR2 SQIVND, per germline (reference sequence). The CDR3 is CASSRIAGYEQYF. The CDR3, as DNA: TGTGCCAGTAGTAGGATAGCGGGCTACGAGCAGTACTTC.

This sequence joins TRBV9 and TRBJ1-4; D unresolved. V gave up 2 bases and J gave up 0 bases, with 8 bases separating them. The CDR3 loop spans 15 amino acids. In germline, CDR1 is SGDLS, CDR2 YYNGEE. This CDR3 is CASSVGSSTNEKLFF. The CDR3 bases are TGTGCCAGCAGCGTTGGCAGCTCAACTAATGAAAAACTGTTTTTT.

J is TRBJ1-1 and V is TRBV4-2; D gene uncertain. V lost 5 bases and J 4 bases, leaving 23 bases between the germline ends. There are 17 residues in the CDR3. Germline CDR1 LGHNA, CDR2 YNFKEQ. This CDR3 is CASSDRRVSLSATEAFF. CDR3 sequence (DNA): TGTGCCAGCAGCGACCGACGTGTGTCGTTGTCGGCCACTGAAGCTTTCTTT.

The chain carries TRBV5-1 and TRBJ1-1; maybe TRBD1 (6 bases). The germline gives CDR1 SGHRS, CDR2 YFSETQ. V gave up 6 bases and J gave up 1 base, with 13 bases separating them. The CDR3 sequence is 14 residues long. DNA of the CDR3: TGCGCCAGCACCCTTCTGACAGGGAACACTGAAGCTTTCTTT. Its translation is CASTLLTGNTEAFF.

In the case of this clone: One end of the junction varies from germline; a read error may be responsible. This sequence joins TRBV5-6 and TRBJ2-5; 11 bases match TRBD2. The CDR3 runs to 12 residues. Germline CDR1 reads SGHDT; CDR2 reads YYEEEE. The chain's CDR3 is CASSLVAGGRDF. CDR3 nucleotide sequence: TGTGCCAGCAGCTTGGTAGCGGGAGGGCGGGACTTC.

The CDR3 DNA reads as TGTGCCAGTAGTGGCGTCGGGGGAGGCCAAGAGACCCAGTACTTC. Amino acid sequence: CASSGVGGGQETQYF. V gene TRBV19 combines with J gene TRBJ2-5; TRBD2 might be the D (6 bases). This CDR3 comprises 15 residues. CDR1 LNHDA and CDR2 SQIVND come from the germline V gene (reference sequence). V lost 5 bases to trimming and J lost 1 base, with 14 bases between them.

Regarding this clone: The sample contains more than one DNA sequence encoding this CDR3. The chain combines TRBV5-6 with TRBJ2-7, with D possibly being TRBD2 (6 bases). With 0 bases removed from V and 2 bases from J, the gap between germline ends came to 12 bases. The CDR3 consists of 15 residues. Germline-derived CDR1 and CDR2 are SGHDT and YYEEEE. The CDR3 region has the DNA TGTGCCAGCAGCTTGGGGCCGGGGGAGGCCTACGAGCAGTACTTC. Its translation is CASSLGPGEAYEQYF.

The chain has TRBV19 and TRBJ2-1; possibly TRBD2 for D (5 bases). Germline values: CDR1 LNHDA, CDR2 SQIVND (reference sequence). This CDR3 comprises 17 residues. V was cut by 5 bases and J by 1 base, with 18 bases left in between. The CDR3 here is CASSETLQRSSYNEQFF. For the CDR3, the DNA is TGTGCCAGTAGTGAGACTCTACAGCGGTCATCCTACAATGAGCAGTTCTTC.

This chain links TRBV7-2 with TRBJ1-1; D is undetermined. Trimming removed 0 bases at V and 0 bases at J, with 14 bases between. This CDR3 has 17 amino acids. CDR1 is SGHTA and CDR2 is FQGNSA in the germline V gene. Here the CDR3 reads CASSLAGGWGMNTEAFF. In DNA, the CDR3 is TGTGCCAGCAGCTTAGCCGGAGGCTGGGGAATGAACACTGAAGCTTTCTTT.

The chain uses TRBV27 and TRBJ2-3, with 11 nucleotides matching TRBD2. The CDR3 is 18 amino acids. From germline, CDR1 is MNHEY and CDR2 SMNVEV (reference sequence). The trim removed 6 bases at V and 3 bases at J, leaving 14 bases unmatched. CDR3 coding DNA: TGTGCCAGCAGCTCCCAGGGATTCTCTAGCGGGAGGACAGATACGCAGTATTTT. It is translated as CASSSQGFSSGRTDTQYF.

The V and J genes are TRBV19 and TRBJ1-4; D is possibly TRBD1 (5 bases). Between the trimmed V and J ends, which lost 5 bases and 7 bases, there was a span of 14 bases. Germline assignment: CDR1 LNHDA and CDR2 SQIVND (reference sequence). The CDR3 totals 14 residues. As DNA, the CDR3 is TGTGCCAGTAGTCTAGGGGATGCGGGTGAAAAACTGTTTTTT. Its protein is CASSLGDAGEKLFF.